This entry describes one T cell receptor beta chain. Its specificity is not known. The same CDR3 arises from other DNA sequences in this sample as well. The authors ran unsorted PBMC replicate PCRs on 300 ng DNA, tens of thousands of T cell genomes. The protocol was immunoSEQ multiplex PCR, while the TCRdb copy is restricted to in-frame clones and leaves out a portion. The data contain some 480,000 clones, 79% of them singletons. V lost 0 bases and J lost 0, with 6 bases in between. From germline, CDR1 is LNHNV and CDR2 YYDKDF (reference sequence). The CDR3 extends over 14 amino acids. This sample is part of a study of shared clonotypes between healthy human individuals. Study observations and caveats: Limitation of the genetic and exposure-history diversity represented came from the few donors.

Donors included only healthy HIV-negative adults lacking recent acute infections or vaccinations. Genomic DNA for unsorted samples, which was extracted with the QIAamp DNA Blood Mini kit, came from about 83 million PBMCs. The TCR was taken from a woman aged 40-49 years in good health. Some clones in this sample may be carry-over from other donors' samples. The chain joins TRBV15 to TRBJ2-7; D may match TRBD1 or TRBD2 (5 bases each). The sequenced sample consisted of PBMCs. The CDR3 bases are TGTGCCACCAGCAGAGAGGGGGTCTCCTACGAGCAGTACTTC. Translation: CATSREGVSYEQYF.